This T cell receptor beta chain derives from a study of OX40 agonist ivuxolimab in advanced cancers. In terms of the full investigation: Ivuxolimab, which targeted the costimulatory receptor OX40 (CD134), was an agonistic, fully human IgG2 monoclonal antibody. A male proportion of 82.7% and a mean age of approximately 58 years, ranging from roughly 23 to 85, were recorded for the dose-escalation cohort. The point of sequencing TCRbeta in the periphery was to test whether ivuxolimab changed TCR sequence diversity and drove clonal T-cell expansion. Intravenous ivuxolimab was administered to patients every 2 weeks at six dose levels: 0.01, 0.1, 0.3, 1.5, 3 and 10 mg/kg. Prior anti-PD-1, anti-PD-L1 or anti-CTLA-4 therapy was permitted, and checkpoint inhibitors had been received by 40% to 50% of dose-escalation patients. The paper reports the monotherapy dose-escalation portion (N = 52 patients) of the phase I ivuxolimab trial. Partial responses occurred in three dose-escalation patients: two with cutaneous melanoma and one with hepatocellular carcinoma. Of the roughly 52 dose-escalation patients, hepatocellular carcinoma was present in 19, melanoma in around 15, renal cell carcinoma in 9 and head and neck cancer in 9. The paper as a whole reports these results and caveats: Low levels of normalized T-cell clonal expansion were also seen in some patients who did not respond. Partial responders in the 0.1-3.0 mg/kg groups had among the lowest normalized peripheral clonal expansion, especially among CD8+ T cells. After ivuxolimab, expanded clones were on average more numerous among CD8+ T cells than among CD4+ T cells. At doses from 0.1 to 3.0 mg/kg, clonal expansion was seen in both CD4+ and CD8+ blood T cells between baseline and week 6. Antigen specificity was not determined for the clonally expanded peripheral T cells.

On this clone itself: This receptor's antigen is unknown. Per-base quality was not reported, and no clone a single base away is much larger than it.

To sequence the TCRbeta CDR3 region, genomic DNA was isolated from the sorted cells. The immunoSEQ Assay was used to sequence the TCRbeta CDR3 regions. TCRdb took this table from immuneACCESS and kept in-frame rearrangements with V and J called. Such tables lack part of the clones; where checked against another copy, unresolved V genes explain under half of the gap, and the rest is unexplained. Counted in this sample were around 76,000 clones; 89% of them appeared once. The ten largest clones take up about 9.1% of the sample. Patients with a history of autoimmune disease or receiving systemic immunosuppression were excluded from the trial. In every dose cohort, peripheral blood was drawn for TCR sequencing at baseline, cycle 4 day 1, and cycle 7 day 1. Samples came from an open-label, multicenter, first-in-human phase I dose-escalation trial of ivuxolimab. Adults with locally advanced or metastatic head and neck squamous cell, hepatocellular, melanoma or renal cell carcinoma were enrolled in the trial. Before TCR sequencing, CD4+ T cells and CD8+ T cells from peripheral blood were sorted into separate populations.

The sequence was collected from an adult with an advanced solid tumor such as melanoma, head and neck, liver or kidney cancer. This specimen consisted of CD4+ or CD8+ T cells sorted from blood, obtained in a trial of the OX40 agonist ivuxolimab.

This receptor has the CDR3 CASSYSRGSSYEQYF. The base sequence is TGTGCCAGCAGTTACTCAAGGGGGAGCTCCTACGAGCAGTACTTC. The chain links TRBV6-5 with TRBJ2-7, with a weak D call of TRBD1 (6 bases match). V lost 0 bases and J lost 0 bases; the stretch between them is 9 bases long. The CDR3 runs 15 amino acids, cysteine and phenylalanine included. Kept here is only the CDR3 DNA, which spans 45 bases and is read in frame from base 1. Based on the germline V gene, the CDR1 and CDR2 sequences are MNHEY and SVGAGI.